What follows are 14 T cell receptor beta chains derived from one specimen sequenced in a study of spatial heterogeneity in lung cancer. The antigens of these receptors remain unknown. Findings and caveats of the study: Tumor mutation count correlated with how many alpha and beta TCRs expanded intratumorally.

Each CDR3 protein is one row after TCRdb ran MiXCR on the 5' RACE reads. The table lists 1,500 to 2,000 distinct CDR3 sequences, 20% of them singletons. Noted time point: sample taken at primary tumor resection. The source was lung tumor tissue, collected at surgery. These receptors were collected from a male donor with early-stage non-small cell lung cancer.

This clonotype is labeled large (0.1 to 1%). This chain links TRBV7-2 with TRBJ1-2; D gene ambiguous. The CDR3 contains 14 residues. Germline assignment: CDR1 SGHTA and CDR2 FQGNSA. The V and J ends lost 2 bases and 5 bases respectively, with 12 bases between them. Written as DNA, the CDR3 is TGTGCCAGCAGCTTACCTTTCCCGGGTTATGGCTACACCTTC. Residues: CASSLPFPGYGYTF.

This clonotype is labeled as medium-sized. V and J are TRBV10-2 and TRBJ2-3, with 10 bases identical to TRBD2. Germline V gene sequence: CDR1 WSHSY, CDR2 SAAADI. V was pared by 4 bases and J by 9 bases, with 22 bases of the junction left unmatched. The CDR3 is 19 residues long. The CDR3 DNA reads TGCGCCAGCAGTGGGTCCTCTTTAGCGGGGGGCCGTCTCGCTACCACGCAGTATTTT. Translated: CASSGSSLAGGRLATTQYF.

This clonotype is medium-sized (0.01 to 0.1%) by share. V gene TRBV18 combines with J gene TRBJ1-1; possibly TRBD1 for D (6 bases). The length of the CDR3 is 14 residues. Germline V lookup: CDR1 KGHSH, CDR2 LQKENI. Trimming shortened V by 2 bases and J by 4 bases, and 11 bases separated the two germline ends. The CDR3 is CASSPTGTGTEAFF. The CDR3 nucleotides are TGTGCCAGCTCACCAACAGGGACCGGCACTGAAGCTTTCTTT.

By share, this clonotype counts as medium-sized (0.01 to 0.1%). V gene TRBV7-8 combines with J gene TRBJ2-7, with D maybe TRBD2 (6 bases). The ends were cut back, 0 bases at V and 6 bases at J, with 9 bases in the middle. Per germline, CDR1 SGHVS and CDR2 FQNEAQ. CDR3 length: 13 residues. Here the CDR3 DNA reads TGTGCCAGCAGCTTAGCTTCCGGGGGCGAGCAGTACTTC. Translation: CASSLASGGEQYF.

The J gene is TRBJ2-2, the V gene TRBV20-1; 7 bases are a match to TRBD2. The CDR3 has 14 residues. Germline CDR1 and CDR2: DFQATT and SNEGSKA (reference sequence). V dropped 4 bases and J dropped 7; count of bases not matched to a gene: 9. The CDR3 DNA is TGCAGTGCTACCTGGGGGAGGGCCAACGGGGAGCTGTTTTTT. Translating it yields CSATWGRANGELFF.

This clonotype is labeled medium-sized. The chain links TRBV27 to TRBJ1-4, with 8 bases matching TRBD1. The V gene's germline CDR1 is MNHEY and CDR2 SMNVEV (reference sequence). The CDR3 has 13 amino acids. Trimming at V came to 5 bases and at J to 10 bases, leaving 6 bases not matched to a gene. The CDR3 is CASSPNTGGKLFF. The CDR3 DNA sequence: TGTGCCAGCAGTCCAAACACAGGGGGAAAACTGTTTTTT.

This clonotype ranks as medium-sized (0.01 to 0.1%). The V and J genes are TRBV11-3 and TRBJ1-6; the D is unclear. The germline V gene has CDR1 SGHNT and CDR2 YENEEA. Between the trimmed V and J ends, which lost 0 bases and 9 bases, there was a span of 6 bases. The CDR3 has 13 residues. CDR3 in amino acids: CASSLDPTSPLHF. As DNA, the CDR3 is TGTGCCAGCAGCTTAGACCCCACTTCACCCCTCCACTTT.

Within the sample, this clonotype is large (0.1 to 1%). J is TRBJ2-2 and V is TRBV5-5, with D unresolved. The length of the CDR3 is 12 residues. Germline V gene lookup returns CDR1 SGHKS and CDR2 YYEKEE (reference sequence). Deletions cut 3 bases from V and 7 bases from J, with 7 bases between. The CDR3 loop reads CASSWSYGELFF. CDR3 nucleotide sequence: TGTGCCAGCAGCTGGAGTTACGGGGAGCTGTTTTTT. The full variable domain, rest sourced from reference TRBV5-5 and TRBJ2-2, is DAGVTQSPTHLIKTRGQQVTLRCSPISGHKSVSWYQQVLGQGPQFIFQYYEKEERGRGNFPDRFSARQFPNYSSELNVNALLLGDSALYLCASSWSYGELFFGEGSRLTVL.

This clonotype is deemed medium-sized. The rearrangement uses TRBV19 and TRBJ2-3; D unclear. Trimming stripped 3 bases from V and 1 base from J, with 2 bases between. The germline CDR1 and CDR2 sequences are LNHDA and SQIVND (reference sequence). The CDR3 runs to 12 residues. CDR3 region: CASSIGTDTQYF. In DNA, the CDR3 is TGTGCCAGTAGTATCGGCACAGATACGCAGTATTTT.

This chain uses TRBV20-1 with TRBJ1-4; unclear D gene. The germline V and J ends were trimmed by 0 bases and 10 bases, with 15 bases remaining between them. Germline lookup yields CDR1 DFQATT and CDR2 SNEGSKA (reference sequence). The CDR3 runs 14 residues. The CDR3 region is CSARESRANGKLFF. The CDR3 nucleotides read TGCAGTGCTAGAGAAAGTAGGGCCAACGGAAAACTGTTTTTT.

The genes are TRBV6-1 and TRBJ2-1, with TRBD1 as a possible D gene (7 bases). This CDR3 contains 16 residues. Germline CDR1 reads MNHNS; CDR2 reads SASEGT. V lost 1 base, J lost 6 bases, and 16 bases lay in between. CDR3 in amino acids: CASSEEIAGGGNEQFF. The CDR3 DNA sequence: TGTGCCAGCAGTGAAGAAATTGCAGGGGGAGGCAATGAGCAGTTCTTC.

By frequency in the sample, this clonotype is medium-sized. The chain carries TRBV28 and TRBJ1-2; D remains unclear. This CDR3 is built from 13 residues. Germline V CDR1 and CDR2: MDHEN, SYDVKM. Trimming removed 3 bases at V and 4 bases at J, with 9 bases between. The CDR3 loop reads CASSLNGPYGYTF. The CDR3 DNA reads as TGTGCCAGCAGTTTGAATGGTCCCTATGGCTACACCTTC.

This clonotype is classed as medium-sized. The rearrangement uses TRBV20-1 and TRBJ2-1; D is perhaps TRBD2 (6 bases). The CDR3 is 15 amino acids. With 2 bases removed from V and 8 bases from J, the gap between germline ends came to 19 bases. The V gene's germline CDR1 is DFQATT and CDR2 SNEGSKA (reference sequence). The DNA of the CDR3 is TGCAGTGCTAGACATCCTGCCGGGACTCACTATGAGCAGTTCTTC. Protein product: CSARHPAGTHYEQFF.

By its share, this clonotype is medium-sized. In nucleotides, the CDR3 is TGCAGTGCTAGGGGCCCTGGCTACACCTTC. Translating it yields CSARGPGYTF. The chain is built from TRBV20-1 and TRBJ1-2; no reliable D call. The germline V gene has CDR1 DFQATT and CDR2 SNEGSKA (reference sequence). The CDR3 consists of 10 residues. The ends were cut back, 3 bases at V and 7 bases at J, with 6 bases in the middle.